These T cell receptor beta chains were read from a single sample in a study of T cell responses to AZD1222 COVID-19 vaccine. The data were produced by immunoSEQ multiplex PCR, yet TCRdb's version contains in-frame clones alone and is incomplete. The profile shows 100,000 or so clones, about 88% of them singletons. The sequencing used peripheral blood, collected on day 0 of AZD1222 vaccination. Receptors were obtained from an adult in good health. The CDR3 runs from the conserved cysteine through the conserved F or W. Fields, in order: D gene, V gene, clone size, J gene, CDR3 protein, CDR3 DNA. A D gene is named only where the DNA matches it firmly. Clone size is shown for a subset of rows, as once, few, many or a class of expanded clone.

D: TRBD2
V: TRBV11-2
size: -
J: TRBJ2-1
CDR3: CASSFIAGGTYNEQFF
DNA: TGTGCCAGCAGCTTTATAGCGGGGGGGACCTACAATGAGCAGTTCTTC

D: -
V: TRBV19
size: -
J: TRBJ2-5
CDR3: CASSPSQGLQTQYF
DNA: TGTGCCAGTTCCCCGAGTCAGGGGCTTCAGACCCAGTACTTC

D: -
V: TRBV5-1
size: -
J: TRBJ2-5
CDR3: CASREYGGWETQYF
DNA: TGCGCCAGCAGAGAATATGGGGGCTGGGAGACCCAGTACTTC

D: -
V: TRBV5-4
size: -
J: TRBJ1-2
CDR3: CASSQRTANYGYTF
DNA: TGTGCCAGCAGCCAAAGGACAGCTAACTATGGCTACACCTTC

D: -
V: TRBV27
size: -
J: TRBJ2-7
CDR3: CASSLQGTETYEQYF
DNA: TGTGCCAGCAGTTTACAGGGAACGGAGACCTACGAGCAGTACTTC

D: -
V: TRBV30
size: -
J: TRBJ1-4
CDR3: CAWSTGASTNEKLFF
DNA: TGTGCCTGGAGTACTGGAGCGTCTACTAATGAAAAACTGTTTTTT

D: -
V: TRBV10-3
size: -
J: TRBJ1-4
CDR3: CAISTGATNEKLFF
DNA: TGTGCCATCAGTACAGGAGCAACTAATGAAAAACTGTTTTTT

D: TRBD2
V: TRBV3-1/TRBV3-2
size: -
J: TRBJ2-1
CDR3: CASSQGLAGTYNEQFF
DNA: TGTGCCAGCAGTCAAGGACTAGCGGGGACCTACAATGAGCAGTTCTTC

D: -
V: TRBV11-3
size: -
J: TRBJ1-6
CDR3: CASSGGPNSPLHF
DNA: TGTGCCAGCAGCGGGGGGCCCAATTCACCCCTCCACTTT

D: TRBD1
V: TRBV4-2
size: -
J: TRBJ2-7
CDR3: CASSQARTGLYEQYF
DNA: TGTGCCAGCAGCCAAGCCCGGACAGGACTCTACGAGCAGTACTTC

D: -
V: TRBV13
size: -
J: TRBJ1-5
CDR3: CASSLVWGAGNQPQHF
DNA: TGTGCCAGCAGCTTAGTATGGGGGGCCGGCAATCAGCCCCAGCATTTT

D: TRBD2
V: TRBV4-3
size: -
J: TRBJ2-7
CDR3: CASSQALAGGLTFYEQYF
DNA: TGCGCCAGCAGCCAAGCCCTAGCGGGGGGACTAACTTTCTACGAGCAGTACTTC

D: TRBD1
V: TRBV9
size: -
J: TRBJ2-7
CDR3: CASSDPTGVGEQYF
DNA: TGTGCCAGCAGCGACCCTACAGGGGTCGGCGAGCAGTACTTC

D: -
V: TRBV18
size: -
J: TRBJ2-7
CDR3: CASSPRDHAYEQYF
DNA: TGTGCCAGCTCACCTCGGGACCATGCCTACGAGCAGTACTTC

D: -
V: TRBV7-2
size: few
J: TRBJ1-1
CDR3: CASSLGGFSEAFF
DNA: TGTGCCAGCAGCTTAGGAGGCTTCAGTGAAGCTTTCTTT

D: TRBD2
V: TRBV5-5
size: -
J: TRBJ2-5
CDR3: CASSFVLSGGVETQYF
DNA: TGTGCCAGCAGCTTTGTCCTTAGCGGGGGGGTAGAGACCCAGTACTTC

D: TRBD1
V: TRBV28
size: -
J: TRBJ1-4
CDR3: CASSLPDRATNEKLFF
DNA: TGTGCCAGCAGTTTACCCGACAGGGCGACTAATGAAAAACTGTTTTTT